Sequencing of this T cell receptor beta chain was carried out in a study of shared clonotypes between healthy human individuals. Broader study findings: Among donors, sharing of clonotypes was expected to be affected by sequencing depth.

CD45RO-negative, CCR7-selected cells formed the naive CD8 fraction, which excluded terminally differentiated effector memory CD45RA+ cells. Deep-level assay runs were performed. The DNA input per sorted-subset replicate PCR was 200 ng, corresponding to roughly 30,000 T cell genomes. In the authors' workflow: ImmunoSEQ junction-only sequences lacked quality scores, so their filtering differed. This table comes from immunoSEQ multiplex PCR, and its TCRdb copy is limited to in-frame clones, with some not included. The V and J calls and clone size were taken over from that table, and D and trimming were inferred from the DNA. The table has approximately 1.9 million clones, around 93% seen once; the top ten hold about 1.6%. Between the trimmed V and J ends, which lost 6 bases and 4 bases, there was a span of 9 bases. From germline, CDR1 is MDHEN and CDR2 SYDVKM. CDR3 length: 13 amino acids. Points on this clone: As yet, its antigen is unknown.

The sequenced sample was naive CD8+ T cells from PBMCs. The origin of this receptor is a man aged 18 to 35 in good health. Some clones in this sample may be carry-over from other donors' samples. The chain is built from TRBV28 and TRBJ1-4; tentative D call: TRBD1 (6 bases). The CDR3 here is CASSGQRNEKLFF. CDR3 sequence (DNA): TGTGCCAGCAGCGGACAGCGTAATGAAAAACTGTTTTTT.